This T cell receptor beta chain comes out of a study of blood T cell repertoires in COVID-19. Study-level information: Acute and convalescent COVID-19 samples came from the United States, Italy and Spain. The cDNA or gDNA used as material had been derived from T cells, B-cell-depleted T cells, or PBMCs.

Original processing methods: Nucleated cell counts were estimated from reference gene primer amplification. Using immunoSEQ multiplex PCR, the repertoire was profiled, and TCRdb retains in-frame clones only, with some absent. V and J calls and clone size follow that table, whereas D and trimming were derived from the DNA. The sample includes 200,000 to 250,000 clones, roughly 86% of them seen just once. The V gene's germline CDR1 is SGHRS and CDR2 YFSETQ. V was clipped by 1 base and J by 4 bases, with 11 bases between them. The CDR3 has 15 amino acids. This chain connects TRBV5-1 to TRBJ2-2, with TRBD2 as a possible D gene (6 bases). This clonotype originated in a woman in her 70s with active or convalescent COVID-19. What was sequenced was peripheral blood. The chain's CDR3 is CASSLRPGGTGELFF. The CDR3 DNA follows: TGCGCCAGCAGCTTGAGACCCGGGGGCACCGGGGAGCTGTTTTTT.